The rows below give T cell receptor beta chains drawn from one sample of a study of cytomegalovirus exposure and HLA in healthy donors. The data were produced by immunoSEQ multiplex PCR, yet TCRdb's version contains in-frame clones alone and is incomplete. The table records around 210,000 clones, around 80% of them present only once. The sample taken for sequencing was PBMCs. These receptors all come from a boy aged 10-17 years in good health and CMV-seronegative. Both conserved end residues are part of each CDR3. Each record gives: J gene, D gene, clone size, V gene, CDR3 DNA, CDR3 protein. D genes are given only for firm matches. Rows give clone size only sometimes, using once, few, many, or a class for an expanded clone.

J gene: TRBJ2-5
D gene: TRBD2
clone size: NA
V gene: TRBV5-1
CDR3 DNA: TGCGCCAGCAGCTCGCGACTAGCGGCTGAAGAGACCCAGTACTTC
CDR3 protein: CASSSRLAAEETQYF

J gene: TRBJ2-7
D gene: NA
clone size: once
V gene: TRBV7-9
CDR3 DNA: TGTGCCAGCATCCATCCCACGGGGAACTACGAGCAGTACTTC
CDR3 protein: CASIHPTGNYEQYF

J gene: TRBJ2-2
D gene: NA
clone size: few
V gene: TRBV4-2
CDR3 DNA: TGTGCCAGCAGCCCGGAAAGAGGTAGAATTAGCAGGGGCCACACCGGGGAGCTGTTTTTT
CDR3 protein: CASSPERGRISRGHTGELFF

J gene: TRBJ1-2
D gene: NA
clone size: NA
V gene: TRBV30
CDR3 DNA: TGTGCCTGGAGTGACACCCCGGCGGCGGCTAACTATGGCTACACCTTC
CDR3 protein: CAWSDTPAAANYGYTF

J gene: TRBJ2-1
D gene: TRBD1
clone size: few
V gene: TRBV29-1
CDR3 DNA: TGCAGCGTTGGATGGGACAGGGGTAGGGATGAGCAGTTCTTC
CDR3 protein: CSVGWDRGRDEQFF

J gene: TRBJ2-2
D gene: NA
clone size: NA
V gene: TRBV6-5
CDR3 DNA: TGTGCCAGCAGTTACTCGCCTAGCCTTACAACCGGGGAGCTGTTTTTT
CDR3 protein: CASSYSPSLTTGELFF

J gene: TRBJ1-4
D gene: NA
clone size: NA
V gene: TRBV4-1
CDR3 DNA: TGCGCCAGCAGCCAAACGGTCCTTAATGAAAAACTGTTTTTT
CDR3 protein: CASSQTVLNEKLFF

J gene: TRBJ1-2
D gene: NA
clone size: NA
V gene: TRBV6-1
CDR3 DNA: TGTGCCAGCAGGGGGTCAGGGGATGGGGGCTACACCTTC
CDR3 protein: CASRGSGDGGYTF

J gene: TRBJ2-7
D gene: TRBD1
clone size: NA
V gene: TRBV6-5
CDR3 DNA: TGTGCCAGCAGTCCCCGGGACAGCCCCTACGAGCAGTACTTC
CDR3 protein: CASSPRDSPYEQYF

J gene: TRBJ2-2
D gene: TRBD1
clone size: NA
V gene: TRBV25-1
CDR3 DNA: TGTGCCAGCAGTTTGGGGACAGGGATCACCGGGGAGCTGTTTTTT
CDR3 protein: CASSLGTGITGELFF

J gene: TRBJ2-5
D gene: NA
clone size: NA
V gene: TRBV6-6
CDR3 DNA: TGTGCCAGCAGGGACTCGGGCCATGGTAAAGAGACCCAGTACTTC
CDR3 protein: CASRDSGHGKETQYF

J gene: TRBJ1-2
D gene: NA
clone size: NA
V gene: TRBV2
CDR3 DNA: TGTGCCAGCAGCCGGCGGGGGGGGGCCTCCTACACCTTC
CDR3 protein: CASSRRGGASYTF

J gene: TRBJ1-1
D gene: NA
clone size: NA
V gene: TRBV10-1
CDR3 DNA: TGCGCCAGCAGTGGGCTTCAGGGGAGACAGATCGGAGAAGCTTTCTTT
CDR3 protein: CASSGLQGRQIGEAFF

J gene: TRBJ1-1
D gene: TRBD1
clone size: few
V gene: TRBV27
CDR3 DNA: TGTGCCAGCAGCTCAAGCACCCGGGACAGGGGGATGAACACTGAAGCTTTCTTT
CDR3 protein: CASSSSTRDRGMNTEAFF

J gene: TRBJ1-3
D gene: NA
clone size: NA
V gene: TRBV5-5
CDR3 DNA: TGTGCCAGCAGCCTTGACAGGTTGTCTGGAAACACCATATATTTT
CDR3 protein: CASSLDRLSGNTIYF

J gene: TRBJ1-2
D gene: TRBD1
clone size: NA
V gene: TRBV25-1
CDR3 DNA: TGTGCCAGCAGTGAAGATCCCGGGACAGCCTATGGCTACACCTTC
CDR3 protein: CASSEDPGTAYGYTF

J gene: TRBJ2-1
D gene: NA
clone size: few
V gene: TRBV4-1
CDR3 DNA: TGCGCCAGCAGCCATATATTCGATGAGCAGTTCTTC
CDR3 protein: CASSHIFDEQFF

J gene: TRBJ2-3
D gene: TRBD2
clone size: NA
V gene: TRBV11-1
CDR3 DNA: TGTGCCAGCAGCTTCGCTGGGGCTAGCGGGGGGGCTGCGACGCAGTATTTT
CDR3 protein: CASSFAGASGGAATQYF

J gene: TRBJ2-7
D gene: TRBD2
clone size: NA
V gene: TRBV6-5
CDR3 DNA: TGTGCCAGCAGTCCCCGGACTAGCGGGACCTACGAGCAGTACTTC
CDR3 protein: CASSPRTSGTYEQYF

J gene: TRBJ1-1
D gene: NA
clone size: NA
V gene: TRBV5-6
CDR3 DNA: TGTGCCAGCAGCCTCCCAGTCTCCGAAGCTTTCTTT
CDR3 protein: CASSLPVSEAFF

J gene: TRBJ2-2
D gene: NA
clone size: NA
V gene: TRBV9
CDR3 DNA: TGTGCCAGCAGCGTAGCTACCAGGGCGAACACCGGGGAGCTGTTTTTT
CDR3 protein: CASSVATRANTGELFF

J gene: TRBJ2-1
D gene: NA
clone size: NA
V gene: TRBV10-1
CDR3 DNA: TGCGCCAGCAGTGGGGGGGTCCGGTGGAATGAGCAGTTCTTC
CDR3 protein: CASSGGVRWNEQFF

J gene: TRBJ2-7
D gene: TRBD1
clone size: NA
V gene: TRBV13
CDR3 DNA: TGTGCCAGCAGCACCCGGACAGGGATCTACGAGCAGTACTTC
CDR3 protein: CASSTRTGIYEQYF

J gene: TRBJ1-1
D gene: NA
clone size: NA
V gene: TRBV19
CDR3 DNA: TGTGCCAGTAGAGAGGAGGGAGGAAGGAACACTGAAGCTTTCTTT
CDR3 protein: CASREEGGRNTEAFF

J gene: TRBJ1-2
D gene: NA
clone size: NA
V gene: TRBV5-5
CDR3 DNA: TGTGCCAGCAGCTTGGATGGGGCCGGCTATGGCTACACCTTC
CDR3 protein: CASSLDGAGYGYTF

J gene: TRBJ2-1
D gene: TRBD2
clone size: NA
V gene: TRBV28
CDR3 DNA: TGTGCCAGCAGTTTACTGTTCGGGGGGGCCTACAATGAGCAGTTCTTC
CDR3 protein: CASSLLFGGAYNEQFF

J gene: TRBJ1-4
D gene: NA
clone size: NA
V gene: TRBV19
CDR3 DNA: TGTGCCAGTGCCGTCCTAGCGGGAGAAAAACTGTTTTTT
CDR3 protein: CASAVLAGEKLFF

J gene: TRBJ2-5
D gene: TRBD1
clone size: NA
V gene: TRBV7-6
CDR3 DNA: TGTGCCAGCAGCCCCGGACAGGGAGAGCGAGAGACCCAGTACTTC
CDR3 protein: CASSPGQGERETQYF

J gene: TRBJ2-2
D gene: TRBD1
clone size: NA
V gene: TRBV19
CDR3 DNA: TGTGCCAGTAGTAACCCGACAGGGGGCAGAACCGGGGAGCTGTTTTTT
CDR3 protein: CASSNPTGGRTGELFF

J gene: TRBJ1-5
D gene: TRBD1
clone size: NA
V gene: TRBV5-1
CDR3 DNA: TGCGCCAGCAGGCGGGACAGGTGGGCACAGCCCCAGCATTTT
CDR3 protein: CASRRDRWAQPQHF

J gene: TRBJ1-4
D gene: TRBD1
clone size: NA
V gene: TRBV5-8
CDR3 DNA: TGTGCCAGCAGCCCCGGACAGGGGGCGCCCCGGGATGAAAAACTGTTTTTT
CDR3 protein: CASSPGQGAPRDEKLFF

J gene: TRBJ2-5
D gene: TRBD2
clone size: NA
V gene: TRBV27
CDR3 DNA: TGTGCCAGCAGTTTAAGACTAGCGGGAGGGGAAGAGACCCAGTACTTC
CDR3 protein: CASSLRLAGGEETQYF

J gene: TRBJ2-3
D gene: TRBD2
clone size: NA
V gene: TRBV5-4
CDR3 DNA: TGTGCCAGCAGCCCATCGGGAGGGCCCGATACGCAGTATTTT
CDR3 protein: CASSPSGGPDTQYF

J gene: TRBJ2-5
D gene: NA
clone size: few
V gene: TRBV7-2
CDR3 DNA: TGTGCCAGCAGGCTCATGAGGCAACATCTTCAAGAGACCCAGTACTTC
CDR3 protein: CASRLMRQHLQETQYF

J gene: TRBJ1-1
D gene: NA
clone size: NA
V gene: TRBV7-9
CDR3 DNA: TGTGCCAGCACCTTGGGGGGGGACCCAAACACTGAAGCTTTCTTT
CDR3 protein: CASTLGGDPNTEAFF

J gene: TRBJ2-7
D gene: NA
clone size: NA
V gene: TRBV27
CDR3 DNA: TGTGCCAGCAGGTGGAGAGGGTATGGCGAGCAGTACTTC
CDR3 protein: CASRWRGYGEQYF

J gene: TRBJ1-5
D gene: TRBD1
clone size: NA
V gene: TRBV10-2
CDR3 DNA: TGCGCCAGCAGTAACAGGGGTAGCAATCAGCCCCAGCATTTT
CDR3 protein: CASSNRGSNQPQHF

J gene: TRBJ2-1
D gene: TRBD2
clone size: NA
V gene: TRBV11-2
CDR3 DNA: TGTGCCAGCCAACGGGGGGGCTCTACTCTCAATGAGCAGTTCTTC
CDR3 protein: CASQRGGSTLNEQFF

J gene: TRBJ2-2
D gene: TRBD2
clone size: NA
V gene: TRBV19
CDR3 DNA: TGTGCCAGTAGTCTCTTGGGACTAGCGGAGCTGTTTTTT
CDR3 protein: CASSLLGLAELFF

J gene: TRBJ1-5
D gene: TRBD1
clone size: NA
V gene: TRBV27
CDR3 DNA: TGTGCCAGCAGTCCCCTGGACAGGCTCAATCAGCCCCAGCATTTT
CDR3 protein: CASSPLDRLNQPQHF

J gene: TRBJ1-2
D gene: TRBD1
clone size: NA
V gene: TRBV7-2
CDR3 DNA: TGTGCCAGCAGCTTCCGGGACAGGCGTCTTCATGGCTACACCTTC
CDR3 protein: CASSFRDRRLHGYTF

J gene: TRBJ2-1
D gene: TRBD2
clone size: NA
V gene: TRBV19
CDR3 DNA: TGTGCCTCGATAGGACTAGCGGGAGGCTACAATGAGCAGTTCTTC
CDR3 protein: CASIGLAGGYNEQFF

J gene: TRBJ1-1
D gene: NA
clone size: few
V gene: TRBV5-4
CDR3 DNA: TGTGCCAGCAGCTCCCTAGGGGGGGCGGGTGAAGCTTTCTTT
CDR3 protein: CASSSLGGAGEAFF

J gene: TRBJ2-7
D gene: NA
clone size: NA
V gene: TRBV7-8
CDR3 DNA: TGTGCCAGCGGCTTAGCGCGATCCTACGAGCAGTACTTC
CDR3 protein: CASGLARSYEQYF

J gene: TRBJ1-3
D gene: NA
clone size: NA
V gene: TRBV11-2
CDR3 DNA: TGTGCCAGCAGCTTGTCCTTCTCTGGAAACACCATATATTTT
CDR3 protein: CASSLSFSGNTIYF

J gene: TRBJ2-1
D gene: TRBD2
clone size: few
V gene: TRBV5-1
CDR3 DNA: TGCGCCAGCAGTTTGGCGTCAGCGGGAGGCTACAATGAGCAGTTCTTC
CDR3 protein: CASSLASAGGYNEQFF

J gene: TRBJ1-3
D gene: NA
clone size: NA
V gene: TRBV6-6
CDR3 DNA: TGTGCCAGCAGCTACACAGGGAGCTCTGGAAACACCATATATTTT
CDR3 protein: CASSYTGSSGNTIYF

J gene: TRBJ2-5
D gene: TRBD1
clone size: NA
V gene: TRBV19
CDR3 DNA: TGTGCCAGTAGTGATCAGGGGGCAGAGACCCAGTACTTC
CDR3 protein: CASSDQGAETQYF